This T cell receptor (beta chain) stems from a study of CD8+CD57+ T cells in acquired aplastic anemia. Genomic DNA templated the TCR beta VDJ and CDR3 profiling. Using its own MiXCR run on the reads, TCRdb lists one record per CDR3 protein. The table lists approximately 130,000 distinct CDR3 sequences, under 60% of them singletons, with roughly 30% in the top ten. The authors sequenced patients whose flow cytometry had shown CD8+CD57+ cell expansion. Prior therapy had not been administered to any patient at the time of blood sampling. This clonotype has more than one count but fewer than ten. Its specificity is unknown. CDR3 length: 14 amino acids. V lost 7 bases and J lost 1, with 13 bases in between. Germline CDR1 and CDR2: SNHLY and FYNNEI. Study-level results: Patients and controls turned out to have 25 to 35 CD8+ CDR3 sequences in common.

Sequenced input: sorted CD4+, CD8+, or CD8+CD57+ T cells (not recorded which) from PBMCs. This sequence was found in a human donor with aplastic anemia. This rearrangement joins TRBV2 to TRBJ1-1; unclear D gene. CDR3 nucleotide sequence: TGTGCCAGCATTCGTGAGACACCGAACACTGAAGCTTTCTTT. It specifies CASIRETPNTEAFF.